This TCR beta chain was identified in a study of molecular identifiers for immune sequencing clone quantification (dated by TCRdb to the late 2010s). Background on the whole study: For a replicate experiment, RNA from approximately 20,000 or 100,000 naive CD8 T cells was divided into five aliquots, of which four were sequenced. The study was a methods study using CD8 T cells to benchmark molecular-identifier clustering-based TCR repertoire sequencing (MIDCIRS) and TCR RNA copy counting. General findings and caveats noted by the study authors: In CMV-specific effector cells, clones with more than 20 RNA copies contained over 98% of molecules, whereas in naive cells such clones contained under 1% of molecules. Modeling gave around 3 recovered TCR RNA copies per cell versus around 10 by digital PCR, implying approximately 32% capture efficiency. Naive libraries contained spiked-in Jurkat TCR RNA (approximately nine copies' worth), which is not part of the donor repertoire. Identical TCR molecules sharing a barcode could cause highly expanded clone sizes to be underestimated. When barcode sub-clustering was left out, chimeric consensus sequences inflated TCR diversity, with chimeras reaching as high as 47%. Even against a background of about a million naive CD8 T cells, spiked-in Jurkat TCR RNA amounting to a single cell's worth was reported to be detectable.

Libraries of naive CD8 T cells were built from about 20,000 to 1,000,000 sorted cells, with 10%, 30% or 50% of the purified RNA used. On a BD FACSAria II, naive CD8 T cells were FACS-sorted as CD8+CD4-CCR7+CD45RA+ and collected into RLT Plus buffer. To test detection sensitivity, Jurkat RNA equal to ten TCR copies was added to samples of about 17,000-1,100,000 naive CD8 T cells. CD8 T cells were enriched with RosetteSep CD8+ T Cell Enrichment Cocktail and Ficoll-Paque, followed by ACK red cell lysis. Libraries were built with PCR. For sequencing, a NextSeq 500 was employed. Bulk TCR libraries were made following a previously described method, with the TCR primers given in Table S5. The Qiagen AllPrep DNA/RNA kit was used to purify total RNA. Reads from multiple sequencing runs of the same library were pooled before analysis. The authors processed their data as follows. Reads were retained only if an exact TCR constant sequence was present, and the retained reads were trimmed to 150 nt and grouped according to their 12-nt molecular barcodes. Within each barcode group, reads were sub-clustered at a 15% Levenshtein threshold, and quality-weighted consensus sequences were built per RNA molecule. Non-functional sequences were excluded, and lower-count sequences lying one edit away from another sequence were also excluded. On the basis of fitting two negative binomial distributions, barcode sub-clusters with fewer than 20% of the maximum read count were discarded. TCRdb reworked the public reads: Q25 trimming with fastp, MiXCR clone assembly, productive beta chains retained. Rows with one shared CDR3 protein collapse into an entry with the most common genes and DNA. TCRdb's processing, not the study's, gives the V and J calls here. The sample has about 320,000 distinct CDR3 sequences on record, roughly a quarter of them singletons. About 0.74% of the sample is held by the ten biggest clonotypes.

With respect to this clonotype: Its antigen specificity is not known. Per-base qualities were not stored, and no clone one base away is much larger.

The clonotype was recovered from a human donor in good health. Some libraries in this study had Jurkat cell RNA spiked in. The specimen sequenced was naive CD8+ T cells from blood, with Jurkat cell RNA spiked in. The intended sense of this specimen's cell subset or site label: FACS-sorted CD8+CD4-CCR7+CD45RA+ naive T cells.

The DNA sequence follows: TGTGCCAGCAGTCCCCTGACGACAGACTTGGGTTCACCCCTCCACTTT. The encoded protein is CASSPLTTDLGSPLHF. Recombination joined TRBV6-2 or TRBV6-3 with TRBJ1-6; matching of 5 bases hints at TRBD1 as the D gene. Reading from cysteine to phenylalanine, the CDR3 counts 16 amino acids. Kept here is only the CDR3 DNA, which spans 48 bases and is read in frame from base 1. V is clipped by 5 bases and J by 9 bases, and the sequence between their germline boundaries is 20 bases long. The germline V gene gives CDR1 as MNHEY and CDR2 as SVGEGT.